What follows are 27 T cell receptor beta chains derived from one specimen sequenced in a study of T cell responses to AZD1222 COVID-19 vaccine. Sequencing used immunoSEQ multiplex PCR; TCRdb keeps in-frame clones, though not all of them. The profile shows 100,000 to 150,000 clones, 70% to 90% of them singletons. This specimen consisted of peripheral blood, obtained on day 0 of AZD1222 vaccination. These receptors all stem from an adult in good health.

The chain links TRBV28 to TRBJ1-2; D not certain. V lost 11 bases and J 4 bases, leaving 11 bases between the germline ends. The CDR3 has 11 amino acids. Germline loops: CDR1 MDHEN, CDR2 SYDVKM. The DNA for the CDR3 is TGTGCCTGCTGGTTTGGCTATGGCTACACCTTC. Protein: CACWFGYGYTF.

The J gene is TRBJ2-3, the V gene TRBV5-4, with 9 positions matching TRBD2. The CDR3 has 17 amino acids. J lost 3 bases, V lost 0 bases, and 8 bases had no gene match. The germline gives CDR1 SGHNT, CDR2 YYREEE (reference sequence). The CDR3 bases are TGTGCCAGCAGCTTGGGGGTAGCGGGAGTGGGTACAGATACGCAGTATTTT. It yields the protein CASSLGVAGVGTDTQYF.

This chain joins TRBV23-1 and TRBJ1-1; D uncertain. TRBV23-1 is assigned to the ORF class and has an uncertain function. The CDR3 loop spans 15 amino acids. V was trimmed by 1 base and J by 0 bases, leaving 9 bases between them. The CDR3, as DNA: TGCGCCAGCAGTCAATATGGGGATATGAACACTGAAGCTTTCTTT. Protein: CASSQYGDMNTEAFF.

J is TRBJ1-1 and V is TRBV7-9; tentative D call: TRBD1 (6 bases). Between the trimmed V and J ends, which lost 6 bases and 4 bases, there was a span of 18 bases. The germline V gene has CDR1 SEHNR and CDR2 FQNEAQ (reference sequence). CDR3 length equals 15 residues. The CDR3 coding sequence is TGTGCCAGCAGACCAAAAGACAGGTTGGGCACTGAAGCTTTCTTT. Residues: CASRPKDRLGTEAFF.

This clone has a single count. This rearrangement joins TRBV5-5 to TRBJ1-5; 7 bases match TRBD1. The V segment lost 4 bases and the J segment 5 bases; nucleotides outside the gene matches: 3. The CDR3 sequence is 13 residues long. Germline-derived CDR1 and CDR2 are SGHKS and YYEKEE (reference sequence). CDR3 region: CASSRDSYQPQHF. The CDR3 bases are TGTGCCAGCAGCCGGGACAGTTATCAGCCCCAGCATTTT.

The CDR3 sequence: CASSSLPGYSNQPQHF. DNA of the CDR3: TGTGCCAGCAGCTCTCTCCCCGGTTATAGCAATCAGCCCCAGCATTTT. The chain employs TRBV5-5 and TRBJ1-5; D uncertain. The CDR3 length is 16 residues. V was cut by 3 bases and J by 0 bases, with 13 bases left in between. The germline CDR1 and CDR2 sequences are SGHKS and YYEKEE (reference sequence).

This sequence joins TRBV11-2 and TRBJ2-7; D might be TRBD2 (6 bases). The CDR3 is made up of 15 amino acids. V lost 0 bases, J lost 0 bases, and 9 bases lay in between. In germline, CDR1 is SGHAT, CDR2 FQNNGV. The CDR3 DNA follows: TGTGCCAGCAGCTTAGATGCCGGGAGCTCCTACGAGCAGTACTTC. Translation gives CASSLDAGSSYEQYF.

The chain combines TRBV28 with TRBJ2-2; D is uncertain. Trimming left V 2 bases short and J 2 bases short, with 3 bases between. Germline CDR1 is MDHEN and CDR2 is SYDVKM. The CDR3 totals 13 residues. In DNA form, the CDR3 reads TGTGCCAGCAGTTTACCAAACACCGGGGAGCTGTTTTTT. It encodes CASSLPNTGELFF. Combining the CDR3 with reference TRBV28 and TRBJ2-2 gives the whole variable domain DVKVTQSSRYLVKRTGEKVFLECVQDMDHENMFWYRQDPGLGLRLIYFSYDVKMKEKGDIPEGYSVSREKKERFSLILESASTNQTSMYLCASSLPNTGELFFGEGSRLTVL.

The gene calls are TRBV5-8 and TRBJ2-5; perhaps TRBD1 as D (5 bases). From germline, CDR1 is SGHTS and CDR2 YDEGEE. The length of the CDR3 is 17 residues. Trimming took 0 bases from V and 5 from J, leaving 20 bases between them. DNA of the CDR3: TGTGCCAGCAGCTTGGCCGCCAGGACACCATCGGAGGAGACCCAGTACTTC. Translating it yields CASSLAARTPSEETQYF.

For the CDR3, the DNA is TGTGCCAGCAGCGTAGACCCAGCGGGGGGGGCGCTCACTGAAGCTTTCTTT. Its protein is CASSVDPAGGALTEAFF. The rearrangement uses TRBV9 and TRBJ1-1, with D possibly matching TRBD1 (6 bases). There are 17 residues in the CDR3. The germline V and J ends were trimmed by 0 bases and 4 bases, with 19 bases remaining between them. The germline V gene has CDR1 SGDLS and CDR2 YYNGEE.

This sequence joins TRBV7-9 and TRBJ2-3; unclear D gene. CDR3 length: 12 residues. The V end lost 1 base, the J end lost 4 bases, and 3 bases lay between the germline ends. Germline V CDR1 and CDR2: SEHNR, FQNEAQ (reference sequence). The CDR3 is CASSLVADTQYF. CDR3 DNA sequence: TGTGCCAGCAGCTTAGTGGCAGATACGCAGTATTTT.

This clone has only one observation. V gene TRBV6-2 or TRBV6-3 combines with J gene TRBJ2-1; perhaps TRBD1 as D (6 bases). The V gene's germline CDR1 is MNHEY and CDR2 SVGEGT. V lost 2 bases, J lost 3 bases, and 11 bases lay in between. CDR3 length: 15 residues. The CDR3 DNA reads as TGTGCCAGCAGTTACGTGGACAGTTACTACAATGAGCAGTTCTTC. Its protein is CASSYVDSYYNEQFF.

V and J are TRBV5-1 and TRBJ1-1; the D is unclear. This CDR3 contains 14 residues. Trimming removed 0 bases from V and 0 bases from J, with 6 bases in between. CDR1 is SGHRS and CDR2 is YFSETQ in the germline V gene. CDR3 nucleotides: TGCGCCAGCAGCTTGGAAGGCCTGAACACTGAAGCTTTCTTT. Protein sequence: CASSLEGLNTEAFF.

The chain combines TRBV4-1 with TRBJ2-1, with D perhaps assigned TRBD1 or TRBD2 (5 bases each). Germline V CDR1 and CDR2: MGHRA, YSYEKL. Trimming cost V 1 base and J 3 bases, with 10 bases left between them. CDR3 length: 15 residues. The CDR3 region has the DNA TGCGCCAGCAGCCAAGCACGGGACCTCTACAATGAGCAGTTCTTC. Translating gives CASSQARDLYNEQFF.

The chain couples TRBV21-1 to TRBJ1-1. TRBV21-1 counts as a pseudogene. The CDR3 loop spans 14 amino acids. CDR3 nucleotide sequence: TGTGCCAGCAGCAAAGGGGATCTGAACACTGAAGCTTTCTTT. Amino acid sequence: CASSKGDLNTEAFF.

This chain links TRBV6-5 with TRBJ2-5; either TRBD1 or TRBD2 may supply D (5 bases each). Germline V gene sequence: CDR1 MNHEY, CDR2 SVGAGI. V lost 0 bases to trimming and J lost 4 bases, with 12 bases between them. The CDR3 runs 15 residues. CDR3 nucleotide sequence: TGTGCCAGCAGTTACTCCCCCCTTGGGGGAGAGACCCAGTACTTC. It codes for CASSYSPLGGETQYF.

The chain uses TRBV9 and TRBJ1-3, with TRBD1 identical over 8 bases. The V gene's germline CDR1 is SGDLS and CDR2 YYNGEE. The CDR3 has 16 residues. J gave up 0 bases and V 3 bases, and 5 bases lay outside the gene matches. The CDR3 spells CASSAPTGASGNTIYF. For the CDR3, the DNA is TGTGCCAGCAGCGCCCCGACAGGGGCCTCTGGAAACACCATATATTTT. The variable domain in full, completed from reference TRBV9 and TRBJ1-3, reads DSGVTQTPKHLITATGQRVTLRCSPRSGDLSVYWYQQSLDQGLQFLIQYYNGEERAKGNILERFSAQQFPDLHSELNLSSLELGDSALYFCASSAPTGASGNTIYFGEGSWLTVV.

This clone appeared many times. V is TRBV6-5 and J is TRBJ2-7; no reliable D call. The CDR3 has 14 amino acids. With 3 bases removed from V and 0 bases from J, the gap between germline ends came to 9 bases. The V gene's germline CDR1 is MNHEY and CDR2 SVGAGI. The CDR3 protein is CASSYSPNSYEQYF. DNA for the CDR3: TGTGCCAGCAGTTATTCGCCCAACTCCTACGAGCAGTACTTC.

Of note for this clone: One junction end disagrees with the germline gene, perhaps due to a read error. The V gene is TRBV10-1, the J gene TRBJ2-3; 9 bases are a match to TRBD2. The CDR3 is 15 residues long. CDR1 is WNHNN, CDR2 SYGVQD, per germline (reference sequence). The CDR3 region is CARSDGGGASDTQYF. The DNA of the CDR3 is TGCGCCCGCAGTGACGGCGGGGGGGCCTCTGATACGCAGTATTTT.

This sequence joins TRBV5-1 and TRBJ1-1; weak D call: TRBD1 (5 bases). This CDR3 comprises 15 residues. Germline loops: CDR1 SGHRS, CDR2 YFSETQ. Trimming shortened V by 0 bases and J by 1 base, and 10 bases separated the two germline ends. Written as DNA, the CDR3 is TGCGCCAGCAGCTTGGGGGCCAGGGCGAACACTGAAGCTTTCTTT. It translates to CASSLGARANTEAFF.

The chain links TRBV14 to TRBJ2-6; D is possibly TRBD1 (5 bases). Germline CDR1 is SGHDN and CDR2 is FVKESK. Trimming took 4 bases from V and 1 from J, leaving 11 bases between them. The length of the CDR3 is 16 residues. The CDR3 reads CASSLDRTSGANVLTF. The CDR3 DNA follows: TGTGCCAGCAGCCTTGATCGGACATCTGGGGCCAACGTCCTGACTTTC.

A note on this clone: It is unclear where the CDR3 begins or ends on the DNA, so no DNA is shown, and the CDR3 is as TCRdb lists it. The V gene is TRBV21-1, the J gene TRBJ2-5; the tabulated D call, TRBD1, remains unverified against the DNA. TRBV21-1 is shown as a pseudogene. From its first to its last residue, the CDR3 has 20 amino acids. CDR3 loop: CASSSNVGTGTGGAGGTQYF.

This chain links TRBV5-1 with TRBJ2-5, with unresolved D. Trimming cost V 0 bases and J 7 bases, with 13 bases left between them. This CDR3 is 14 amino acids long. The germline V gene has CDR1 SGHRS and CDR2 YFSETQ. The CDR3 region has the DNA TGCGCCAGCAGCTTGGATAGGGCTAGTCCGACCCAGTACTTC. It translates to CASSLDRASPTQYF.

CDR3 sequence (DNA): TGTGCCTGGAGTGTTGGAGGGGCAGATACGCAGTATTTT. Its protein product is CAWSVGGADTQYF. The rearrangement links TRBV30 to TRBJ2-3; D perhaps matches TRBD2 (6 bases). Germline V gene data show CDR1 as GTSNPN and CDR2 as SVGIG (reference sequence). This CDR3 contains 13 residues. Between the trimmed V and J ends, which lost 0 bases and 4 bases, there was a span of 8 bases.

The V gene is TRBV2, the J gene TRBJ1-1; the D gene is possibly TRBD1 (6 bases). CDR1 SNHLY and CDR2 FYNNEI come from the germline V gene. This CDR3 spans 13 amino acids. V lost 8 bases and J lost 3, with 13 bases in between. The CDR3 here is CASWTVRYTEAFF. Here the CDR3 DNA reads TGTGCCAGCTGGACAGTGAGGTACACTGAAGCTTTCTTT.

The rearrangement uses TRBV7-9 and TRBJ2-7, with TRBD1 as a possible D gene (5 bases). The germline gives CDR1 SEHNR, CDR2 FQNEAQ (reference sequence). V was pared by 5 bases and J by 2 bases, with 19 bases between. This CDR3 comprises 16 residues. The CDR3 here is CASSPTKGARTYEQYF. The CDR3 DNA is TGTGCCAGCAGCCCCACCAAAGGGGCTAGGACCTACGAGCAGTACTTC.

This clone was counted between two and nine times. The chain is built from TRBV7-9 and TRBJ2-3, with D perhaps TRBD1 (6 bases). V was clipped by 5 bases and J by 9 bases, with 18 bases between them. CDR3 length: 14 amino acids. The germline V gene encodes CDR1 SEHNR and CDR2 FQNEAQ (reference sequence). In DNA form, the CDR3 reads TGTGCCAGCAGCCCAGGGGCAGGGGAAGGGACGCAGTATTTT. It yields the protein CASSPGAGEGTQYF.